A selection of T cell receptor beta chains follows, all from one sample in a study of shared T cell receptors in the human thymus. Produced via immunoSEQ multiplex PCR; TCRdb's table is partial and in-frame only. The sample contains about 730,000 clones, approximately 83% of which appear only once. This sample also appeared in a second study, on human thymus T cells.

Sequenced material: thymocytes. Every receptor here comes from a girl in the first two years of life with a congenital heart defect. Each CDR3 is given without its conserved first and last residue.

TRBV18	15	TRBJ1-2	ASSPTTPTGEGYGYT
TRBV6-1	12	TRBJ2-7	ASSPVAGPYEQY
TRBV6-5	14	TRBJ2-1	ASSYSELASYNEQF
TRBV5-4	18	TRBJ1-1	ASSLRLVGTGEGGTAEAF
TRBV6-6	13	TRBJ2-3	AGARSGGLTDTQY
TRBV5-6	12	TRBJ1-2	ASSLAGGTSGYT
TRBV20-1	9	TRBJ1-1	SATTGAEAF
TRBV27	12	TRBJ2-1	ASTPGGPLNGQF
TRBV4-1	13	TRBJ1-1	ASSQDYRGYTEAF
TRBV15	16	TRBJ1-6	ATSRDRQESSPNSPLH
TRBV29-1	14	TRBJ1-2	SVEEPGQGAKDGYT
TRBV4-1	16	TRBJ1-3	ASSQDRAGAMSGNTIY
TRBV7-2	12	TRBJ2-2	ASSPARGAGELF
TRBV9	14	TRBJ2-5	ASSVDGRYERETQY
TRBV15	13	TRBJ2-3	AGLKNLGSPDTQY
TRBV27	14	TRBJ2-4	ASSWGPVLAKNIQY
TRBV7-2	14	TRBJ1-6	ASSLDIGALSSPLH
TRBV7-2	14	TRBJ1-6	ASSFPTGQSNSPLH
TRBV29-1	12	TRBJ2-5	SVNDRDAKETQY
TRBV6-6	9	TRBJ2-7	ASRRADEQY
TRBV2	13	TRBJ2-6	ASSDRSSGANVLT
TRBV30	10	TRBJ2-1	AWSPLSNEQF
TRBV7-8	12	TRBJ2-7	ASSLGGQYPLEY
TRBV18	13	TRBJ2-4	ASSPGTGNKNIQY
TRBV5-1	14	TRBJ2-5	ASSRALAGGQETQY
TRBV2	13	TRBJ2-7	ASTQAAGAAYEQY
TRBV9	14	TRBJ1-4	ASSPRGGAGREKLF
TRBV27	13	TRBJ1-5	ASNTGKNGNQPQH
TRBV11-1	12	TRBJ2-5	ASSRTGLRINQY
TRBV6-1	14	TRBJ1-5	ASSGTGKDSNQPQH
TRBV10-3	12	TRBJ2-2	ATYEDRETGELF
TRBV5-5	13	TRBJ2-5	ASSSLAGGGETQY
TRBV9	12	TRBJ1-1	ASSGPRVNTEAF
TRBV28	14	TRBJ1-2	ASSFGTGGAYYGYT
TRBV7-6	14	TRBJ2-7	ASSFLPRTVPGEQY
TRBV15	15	TRBJ1-1	ATSSTTDRGLNTEAF
TRBV27	11	TRBJ1-2	ASSSRTGHGYT
TRBV25-1	11	TRBJ1-1	ASSGAGPTEAF
TRBV5-5	14	TRBJ2-5	ASSPDSGGGQETQY
TRBV19	12	TRBJ1-5	ASSIRDRGQPQH
TRBV5-6	11	TRBJ2-4	ASSSSGENIQY
TRBV4-1	13	TRBJ1-1	ASSQDTGGTLGAF
TRBV19	14	TRBJ1-2	ASSIQDREGAGGYT
TRBV7-4	15	TRBJ1-1	ASSLWDRGDSRTEAF
TRBV27	12	TRBJ1-1	AGMYRARNTEAF
TRBV6-5	13	TRBJ2-5	ASGRVAGEEETQY
TRBV6-1	11	TRBJ1-2	ASSPLGGDGYT
TRBV9	16	TRBJ2-1	ASSPRGTGGGTYNEQF
TRBV14	17	TRBJ1-1	ASSLNRGFDFSRDTEAF
TRBV6-6	12	TRBJ1-2	ASSLDRGPYGYT
TRBV7-8	15	TRBJ1-4	ASSLPGNREGREKLF
TRBV4-3	14	TRBJ2-5	ASSQDGGLAVETQY
TRBV2	15	TRBJ2-3	ASSEARGAGGPSTQY
TRBV5-1	12	TRBJ2-3	ASSPGQSTDTQY
TRBV28	14	TRBJ2-2	ASSFPWTVISGELF
TRBV11-2	13	TRBJ1-1	ASSPRTAANTEAF
TRBV7-2	12	TRBJ1-2	ASSHLPDSYGYT
TRBV4-1	14	TRBJ2-7	ASSQKGTRRAYEQY
TRBV11-1	13	TRBJ1-2	ASSRTGGVGYGYT
TRBV7-2	15	TRBJ1-2	ASSLWSDGIENYGYT